This T cell receptor beta chain stems from a study of beta chain features in type 1 diabetes. cDNA synthesis used the whole RNA isolate, giving expressed TCRB sequences. Samples of naive, central memory and regulatory T cells yielded a mean of about 3.7 million reads. TCRdb's copy holds only in-frame clones and misses some; the assay was immunoSEQ multiplex PCR. Among 430,000 or so clones, about an eighth were seen once, and the ten largest hold 0.035% to 0.05%. The CDR3 loop spans 14 amino acids. CDR1 is SGDLS, CDR2 YYNGEE, per germline. With 2 bases removed from V and 5 bases from J, the gap between germline ends came to 14 bases.

The sequencing sample was made of naive CD4+ T cells from blood. This receptor was identified in a woman under 30 in good health. V and J are TRBV9 and TRBJ2-7; D is possibly TRBD2 (6 bases). CDR3 bases: TGTGCCAGCAGCGTCACCGGGACTTTGAACGAGCAGTACTTC. It specifies CASSVTGTLNEQYF.